Following are 20 T cell receptor beta chains from one sample sequenced in a study of blood T cell repertoires in COVID-19. The method was immunoSEQ multiplex PCR; TCRdb's version includes in-frame clones alone and lacks a portion of them. The sample has approximately 200,000 clones, around 80% seen once. Input material: peripheral blood. These receptors were taken from an elderly woman with COVID-19, enrolled during active disease.

The gene calls are TRBV19 and TRBJ2-2, with D tentatively TRBD2 (6 bases). This CDR3 region has 15 residues. Trimming pared 4 bases from V and 5 bases from J, leaving 14 bases between. CDR1 is LNHDA and CDR2 is SQIVND in the germline V gene (reference sequence). The CDR3 reads CASSTGTARTGELFF. The CDR3 coding sequence is TGTGCCAGTAGTACTGGGACTGCTCGGACCGGGGAGCTGTTTTTT.

This clone was detected once. V gene TRBV19 combines with J gene TRBJ2-3, with D possibly matching TRBD2 (7 bases). Germline CDR1 LNHDA, CDR2 SQIVND (reference sequence). The CDR3 consists of 15 residues. Between the trimmed V and J ends, which lost 10 bases and 5 bases, there was a span of 22 bases. This CDR3 reads CATQGRGGWRDTQYF. In nucleotides, the CDR3 is TGTGCCACGCAGGGAAGGGGGGGGTGGAGAGATACGCAGTATTTT. The full variable domain, completed using reference TRBV19 and TRBJ2-3, is DGGITQSPKYLFRKEGQNVTLSCEQNLNHDAMYWYRQDPGQGLRLIYYSQIVNDFQKGDIAEGYSVSREKKESFPLTVTSAQKNPTAFYLCATQGRGGWRDTQYFGPGTRLTVL.

This sequence joins TRBV6-7 and TRBJ1-1; 9 bases align to TRBD1. TRBV6-7 is sorted into the ORF group, with uncertain function. The CDR3 contains 16 residues. Trimming at V came to 6 bases and at J to 9 bases, leaving 17 bases not matched to a gene. Here the CDR3 DNA reads TGTGCCAGCAGGTCCACATACAGGGGGCAGGGTCCAAAAGCTTTCTTT. Protein product: CASRSTYRGQGPKAFF.

This chain joins TRBV6-1 and TRBJ2-5; 7 bases are shared with TRBD2. Germline loops: CDR1 MNHNS, CDR2 SASEGT. Unmatched junction bases numbered 6, after V lost 0 bases and J lost 5 bases. The CDR3 has 15 residues. For the CDR3, the DNA is TGTGCCAGCAGTGAAGCAAGGAAGGGAGGGGAGACCCAGTACTTC. Protein: CASSEARKGGETQYF.

Only one count was recorded for this clone. The chain is built from TRBV28 and TRBJ1-6; D remains ambiguous. Germline V gene lookup returns CDR1 MDHEN and CDR2 SYDVKM. This CDR3 is built from 14 residues. CDR3 nucleotides: TGTGTGGTTTCGTCTAGCTCCTATAATTCACCCCTCCACTTT. This codes for CVVSSSSYNSPLHF.

The V call is TRBV6-5, the J call TRBJ2-4; perhaps TRBD2 as D (6 bases). Germline V gene sequence: CDR1 MNHEY, CDR2 SVGAGI. V was clipped by 7 bases and J by 2 bases, with 12 bases between them. The CDR3 covers 14 residues. CDR3: CASKLAGSKNIQYF. DNA of the CDR3: TGTGCCAGCAAACTAGCAGGATCCAAAAACATTCAGTACTTC.

This chain links TRBV28 with TRBJ2-3; 7 nucleotides align to TRBD1. This CDR3 contains 16 residues. CDR1 and CDR2 from the germline V gene are MDHEN and SYDVKM. Trimming cost V 4 bases and J 11 bases; bases outside gene matches: 18. As DNA, the CDR3 is TGTGCCAGCAGTTCTTCCTCCGGGACAGCGGTTCGCATGCAGTATTTT. This encodes CASSSSSGTAVRMQYF.

The chain recombines TRBV10-3 with TRBJ2-7, with D possibly matching TRBD1 (5 bases). Germline assignment: CDR1 ENHRY and CDR2 SYGVKD. Trimming took 0 bases from V and 7 from J, leaving 19 bases between them. The CDR3 consists of 16 residues. CDR3 residues: CAISESISIGQSEQYF. The CDR3, as DNA: TGTGCCATCAGTGAGTCGATATCTATCGGACAATCGGAGCAGTACTTC.

The CDR3 loop reads CASSVTAGLISDTQYF. CDR3 nucleotides: TGTGCCAGCAGCGTAACTGCAGGTCTCATATCAGATACGCAGTATTTT. The J gene is TRBJ2-3, the V gene TRBV9; the D is unclear. V shed 1 base and J shed 4 bases, with 16 bases lying between them. Germline assignment: CDR1 SGDLS and CDR2 YYNGEE. The CDR3 is 16 amino acids.

Only one count was recorded for this clone. The chain carries TRBV2 and TRBJ1-3, with TRBD1 matching over 8 bases. The V and J ends lost 4 bases and 3 bases, in that order; junction bases with no gene match: 8. The CDR3 runs 16 residues. The germline CDR1 and CDR2 sequences are SNHLY and FYNNEI. The CDR3 nucleotides read TGTGCCAGCAGTGTGTCACAGGGGGTTGGTGGAAACACCATATATTTT. This translates into CASSVSQGVGGNTIYF. The variable domain in full, with the rest retrieved from reference TRBV2 and TRBJ1-3, is EPEVTQTPSHQVTQMGQEVILRCVPISNHLYFYWYRQILGQKVEFLVSFYNNEISEKSEIFDDQFSVERPDGSNFTLKIRSTKLEDSAMYFCASSVSQGVGGNTIYFGEGSWLTVV.

This clone was found once. The chain is built from TRBV29-1 and TRBJ1-1; D ambiguous. Trimming took 2 bases from V and 2 from J, leaving 9 bases between them. Germline assignment: CDR1 SQVTM and CDR2 ANQGSEA. The CDR3 is made up of 13 amino acids. The CDR3 spells CSVERQENTEAFF. CDR3 bases: TGCAGCGTTGAAAGGCAGGAAAACACTGAAGCTTTCTTT.

The chain joins TRBV7-8 to TRBJ1-1; possibly TRBD1 for D (5 bases). Trimming pared 5 bases from V and 1 base from J, leaving 11 bases between. The germline gives CDR1 SGHVS, CDR2 FQNEAQ. This CDR3 is built from 14 residues. The CDR3 reads CASSHQGQNTEAFF. The DNA of the CDR3 is TGTGCCAGCAGCCATCAAGGACAGAACACTGAAGCTTTCTTT.

The V and J genes are TRBV28 and TRBJ1-6; 8 positions agree with TRBD1. V trimming: 5 bases; J trimming: 4 bases; junction bases outside the gene matches: 7. The V gene's germline CDR1 is MDHEN and CDR2 SYDVKM. This CDR3 is 16 amino acids long. The CDR3 nucleotides are TGTGCCAGCAGTCCAACGAACAGGGGGTATAATTCACCCCTCCACTTT. Its translation is CASSPTNRGYNSPLHF.

The chain's CDR3 is CASSLLRLHEQYF. CDR3 DNA: TGTGCCAGCAGTTTACTCAGGCTGCACGAGCAGTACTTC. The V gene is TRBV12-3 or TRBV12-4, the J gene TRBJ2-7; D remains unclear. The CDR3 is 13 amino acids. Trimming pared 2 bases from V and 5 bases from J, leaving 10 bases between.

The V gene is TRBV3-1 (or the pseudogene TRBV3-2), the J gene TRBJ2-2, with a possible D match to TRBD1 (6 bases). The CDR3 sequence is 15 residues long. Looked up from germline, CDR1 is LGHDT and CDR2 is YNNKEL (reference sequence). V was cut by 5 bases and J by 2 bases, with 12 bases left in between. CDR3 bases: TGTGCCAGCAGCTACTGGACAGTAAACACCGGGGAGCTGTTTTTT. It translates to CASSYWTVNTGELFF.

As DNA, the CDR3 is TGTGCCAGTAGTATAGACCTTCCACACAGGGGACGTAGTAGTTACGAGCAGTACGTC. Its translation: CASSIDLPHRGRSSYEQYV. The rearrangement links TRBV19 to TRBJ2-7; 7 bases match TRBD1. CDR1 is LNHDA and CDR2 is SQIVND in the germline V gene (reference sequence). The length of the CDR3 is 19 residues. V trimming: 0 bases; J trimming: 4 bases; junction bases outside the gene matches: 18.

The genes are TRBV6-5 and TRBJ2-7, with D perhaps TRBD1 (5 bases). Germline CDR1 and CDR2: MNHEY and SVGAGI. Trimming left V 6 bases short and J 9 bases short, with 12 bases between. The CDR3 spans 11 residues. The CDR3 DNA reads TGTGCCAGCAGGGGGCAGGTTGTGCAGTACTTC. Translation: CASRGQVVQYF.

This sequence joins TRBV9 and TRBJ2-1; 10 positions match TRBD2. This CDR3 is built from 15 residues. The junction had 4 bases not matched to a gene; V was cut back by 3 bases and J by 4 bases. Germline CDR1 SGDLS, CDR2 YYNGEE. CDR3 residues: CASSASGGGYNEQFF. In DNA, the CDR3 is TGTGCCAGCAGCGCGAGCGGGGGGGGGTACAATGAGCAGTTCTTC.

The J gene is TRBJ1-2, the V gene TRBV4-3; possible D gene TRBD1, 5 bases. The germline V gene has CDR1 LGHNA and CDR2 YSLEER. The CDR3 is made up of 14 amino acids. V was cut by 1 base and J by 5 bases, with 11 bases left in between. CDR3 DNA sequence: TGCGCCAGCAGCCAAGGGGGCGAGGAGTATGGCTACACCTTC. This codes for CASSQGGEEYGYTF.

This rearrangement joins TRBV11-2 to TRBJ1-2; 10 bases agree with TRBD1. V dropped 3 bases and J dropped 6; count of bases not matched to a gene: 4. CDR1 is SGHAT and CDR2 is FQNNGV in the germline V gene. This CDR3 has 14 residues. The CDR3 loop is CASSFGTGDHGYTF. CDR3 sequence (DNA): TGTGCCAGCAGCTTCGGGACAGGGGATCATGGCTACACCTTC. The entire variable domain, with the rest obtained from reference TRBV11-2 and TRBJ1-2, is as follows: EAGVAQSPRYKIIEKRQSVAFWCNPISGHATLYWYQQILGQGPKLLIQFQNNGVVDDSQLPKDRFSAERLKGVDSTLKIQPAKLEDSAVYLCASSFGTGDHGYTFGSGTRLTVV.